The 10 T cell receptor beta chains below all came from one sample that was sequenced in a study of cytomegalovirus exposure and HLA in healthy donors. Vbeta (60) and Jbeta (13) primers were used in the PCR. Sequencing used immunoSEQ multiplex PCR; TCRdb keeps in-frame clones, though not all of them. The sample gives 150,000 to 200,000 clones, around 78% of which show up once; 13% to 15% is in the top ten. Sequenced material: PBMCs. The receptors derive from a woman in her 30s in good health and CMV-seropositive.

The chain is built from TRBV6-1 and TRBJ2-3; 7 bases map to TRBD2. CDR1 and CDR2 from the germline V gene are MNHNS and SASEGT. This CDR3 has 13 amino acids. The V gene end was trimmed by 5 bases and the J gene end by 3 bases; junction bases not matched to a gene: 2. This chain's CDR3 is CASSKLATDTQYF. In DNA, the CDR3 is TGTGCCAGCAGTAAACTAGCGACAGATACGCAGTATTTT.

This clone was observed a few times. This rearrangement joins TRBV5-5 to TRBJ2-3; TRBD1 aligns across 8 bases. The germline gives CDR1 SGHKS, CDR2 YYEKEE (reference sequence). CDR3 length equals 14 residues. V was pared by 4 bases and J by 6 bases, with 7 bases of the junction left unmatched. The CDR3: CASSPVQGVDTQYF. The DNA for the CDR3 is TGTGCCAGCAGCCCCGTACAGGGGGTGGATACGCAGTATTTT. Full variable domain (remainder filled in from reference TRBV5-5 and TRBJ2-3): DAGVTQSPTHLIKTRGQQVTLRCSPISGHKSVSWYQQVLGQGPQFIFQYYEKEERGRGNFPDRFSARQFPNYSSELNVNALLLGDSALYLCASSPVQGVDTQYFGPGTRLTVL.

This CDR3 reads CASSLASGRAEDEQFF. The CDR3 bases are TGTGCCAGCAGCTTGGCTAGCGGGAGGGCCGAAGATGAGCAGTTCTTC. V and J are TRBV5-6 and TRBJ2-1; 12 nucleotides match TRBD2. The trim removed 0 bases at V and 8 bases at J, leaving 6 bases unmatched. Germline V CDR1 and CDR2: SGHDT, YYEEEE. This CDR3 has 16 amino acids.

This chain links TRBV4-3 with TRBJ1-3, with a possible D match to TRBD1 (5 bases). Trimming shortened V by 0 bases and J by 0 bases, and 12 bases separated the two germline ends. CDR1 and CDR2 from the germline V gene are LGHNA and YSLEER. CDR3 length: 17 amino acids. CDR3 sequence (DNA): TGCGCCAGCAGCCAAGATGTACAGGCCTTCTCTGGAAACACCATATATTTT. Translation gives CASSQDVQAFSGNTIYF.

This clone showed up just a few times. The gene calls are TRBV7-9 and TRBJ2-3; D perhaps matches TRBD2 (6 bases). The CDR3 length is 14 residues. The ends were cut back, 5 bases at V and 6 bases at J, with 15 bases in the middle. Germline values: CDR1 SEHNR, CDR2 FQNEAQ (reference sequence). In DNA, the CDR3 is TGTGCCAGCAGCCCTAGCGCGAGTACGGATACGCAGTATTTT. Its translation is CASSPSASTDTQYF.

The chain recombines TRBV28 with TRBJ2-5, with D possibly TRBD2 on 6 matching bases. From germline, CDR1 is MDHEN and CDR2 SYDVKM. V was cut by 5 bases and J by 14 bases, with 18 bases left in between. The length of the CDR3 is 12 residues. CDR3 protein: CASSQPLRTNYF. CDR3 coding DNA: TGTGCCAGCAGTCAACCTCTGCGGACTAACTACTTC. Looking up the rest from reference TRBV28 and TRBJ2-5 gives the full variable domain: DVKVTQSSRYLVKRTGEKVFLECVQDMDHENMFWYRQDPGLGLRLIYFSYDVKMKEKGDIPEGYSVSREKKERFSLILESASTNQTSMYLCASSQPLRTNYFGPGTRLLVL.

DNA of the CDR3: TGTGCCAGCAGCCCCAACGGAGGCGCTTACACTGAAGCTTTCTTT. Its protein is CASSPNGGAYTEAFF. The genes are TRBV7-9 and TRBJ1-1, with D unresolved. V gave up 5 bases and J gave up 3 bases, with 16 bases separating them. This CDR3 has 15 residues. CDR1 and CDR2 (germline): SEHNR, FQNEAQ (reference sequence).

This clone was detected only a few times. The V call is TRBV19, the J call TRBJ2-3; D ambiguous. Trimming shortened V by 6 bases and J by 8 bases, and 15 bases separated the two germline ends. This CDR3 is built from 13 residues. CDR1 and CDR2 from the germline V gene are LNHDA and SQIVND (reference sequence). The CDR3 DNA is TGTGCCAGTAGCGGGTCTGCAATGGGTACGCAGTATTTT. It encodes CASSGSAMGTQYF.

CDR3 region: CASSPRAGGNEQFF. CDR3 DNA sequence: TGTGCCAGCAGCCCTAGGGCGGGGGGCAATGAGCAGTTCTTC. The J gene is TRBJ2-1, the V gene TRBV7-2; 8 nucleotides line up with TRBD2. Germline V lookup: CDR1 SGHTA, CDR2 FQGNSA. This CDR3 contains 14 residues. The ends lost 5 bases at V and 6 bases at J; junction bases unmatched: 6.

This chain uses TRBV19 with TRBJ1-4; D remains unclear. CDR1 and CDR2 (germline): LNHDA, SQIVND (reference sequence). Trimming pared 5 bases from V and 0 bases from J, leaving 13 bases between. This CDR3 spans 16 amino acids. The CDR3 bases are TGTGCCAGTAGTCCCAGTACGGAGGCAACTAATGAAAAACTGTTTTTT. This encodes CASSPSTEATNEKLFF.